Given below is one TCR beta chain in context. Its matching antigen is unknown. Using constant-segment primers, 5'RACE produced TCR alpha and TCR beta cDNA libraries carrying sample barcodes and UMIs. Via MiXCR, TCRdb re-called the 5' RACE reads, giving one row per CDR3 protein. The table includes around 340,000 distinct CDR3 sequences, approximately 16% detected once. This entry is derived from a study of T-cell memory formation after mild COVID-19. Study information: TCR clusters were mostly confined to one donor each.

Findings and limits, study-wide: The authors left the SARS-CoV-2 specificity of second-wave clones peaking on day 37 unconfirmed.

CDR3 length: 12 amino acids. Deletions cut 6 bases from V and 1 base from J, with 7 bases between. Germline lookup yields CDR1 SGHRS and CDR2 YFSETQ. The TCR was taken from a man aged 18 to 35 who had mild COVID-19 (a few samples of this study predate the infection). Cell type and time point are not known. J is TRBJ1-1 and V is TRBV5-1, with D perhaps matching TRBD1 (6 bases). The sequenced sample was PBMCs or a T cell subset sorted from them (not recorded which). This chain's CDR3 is CASKQGNTEAFF. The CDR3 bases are TGCGCCAGCAAACAGGGGAACACTGAAGCTTTCTTT.